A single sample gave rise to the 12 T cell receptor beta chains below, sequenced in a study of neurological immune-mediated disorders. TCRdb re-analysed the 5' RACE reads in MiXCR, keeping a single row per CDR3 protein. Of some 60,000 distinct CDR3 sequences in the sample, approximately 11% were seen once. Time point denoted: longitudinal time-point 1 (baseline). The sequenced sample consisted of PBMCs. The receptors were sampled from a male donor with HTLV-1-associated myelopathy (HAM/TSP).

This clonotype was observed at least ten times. Here the CDR3 DNA reads TGTGCCAGCAGTTATAGCCGCTCCTACGAGCAGTACTTC. Its translation: CASSYSRSYEQYF. The rearrangement uses TRBV6-2 or TRBV6-3 and TRBJ2-7; unclear D gene. The V end lost 3 bases, the J end lost 0 bases, and 6 bases lay between the germline ends. The CDR3 has 13 residues. The germline V gene has CDR1 MNHEY and CDR2 SVGEGT.

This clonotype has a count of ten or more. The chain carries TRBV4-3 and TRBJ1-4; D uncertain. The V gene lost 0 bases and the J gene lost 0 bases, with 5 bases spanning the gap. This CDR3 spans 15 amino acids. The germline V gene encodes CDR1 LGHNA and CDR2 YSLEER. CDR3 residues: CASSQDSSTNEKLFF. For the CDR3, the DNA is TGCGCCAGCAGCCAAGACAGTTCAACTAATGAAAAACTGTTTTTT.

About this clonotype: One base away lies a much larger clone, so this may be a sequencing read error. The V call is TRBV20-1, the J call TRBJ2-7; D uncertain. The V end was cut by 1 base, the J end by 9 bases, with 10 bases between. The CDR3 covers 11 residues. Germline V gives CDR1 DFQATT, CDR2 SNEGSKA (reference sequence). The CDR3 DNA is TGCAGTGCTAGAGCTCTCTTAGGGCAGTACTTC. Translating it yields CSARALLGQYF.

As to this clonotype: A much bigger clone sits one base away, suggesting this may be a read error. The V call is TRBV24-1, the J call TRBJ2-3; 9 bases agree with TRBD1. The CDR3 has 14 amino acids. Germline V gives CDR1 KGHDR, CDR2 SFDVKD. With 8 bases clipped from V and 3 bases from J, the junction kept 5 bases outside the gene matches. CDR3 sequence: CATKYGQGTDTQYF. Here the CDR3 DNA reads TGTGCCACCAAATACGGACAGGGGACAGATACGCAGTATTTT.

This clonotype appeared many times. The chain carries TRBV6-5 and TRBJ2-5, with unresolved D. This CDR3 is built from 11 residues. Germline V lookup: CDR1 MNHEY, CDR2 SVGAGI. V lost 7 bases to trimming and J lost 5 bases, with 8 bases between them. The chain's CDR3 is CASTRGETQYF. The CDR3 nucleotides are TGTGCCAGCACCCGTGGTGAGACCCAGTACTTC.

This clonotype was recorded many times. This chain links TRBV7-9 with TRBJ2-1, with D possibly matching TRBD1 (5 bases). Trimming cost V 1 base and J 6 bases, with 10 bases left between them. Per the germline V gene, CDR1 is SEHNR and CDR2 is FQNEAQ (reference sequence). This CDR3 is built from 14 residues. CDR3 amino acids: CASSLGGAGNEQFF. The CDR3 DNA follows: TGTGCCAGCAGCTTAGGGGGCGCCGGCAATGAGCAGTTCTTC.

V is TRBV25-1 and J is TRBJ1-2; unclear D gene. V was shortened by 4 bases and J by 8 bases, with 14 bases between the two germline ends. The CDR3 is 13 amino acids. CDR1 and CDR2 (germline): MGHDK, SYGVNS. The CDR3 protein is CASSVDWLGGYTF. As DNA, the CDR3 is TGTGCCAGCAGTGTAGACTGGCTGGGGGGCTACACCTTC.

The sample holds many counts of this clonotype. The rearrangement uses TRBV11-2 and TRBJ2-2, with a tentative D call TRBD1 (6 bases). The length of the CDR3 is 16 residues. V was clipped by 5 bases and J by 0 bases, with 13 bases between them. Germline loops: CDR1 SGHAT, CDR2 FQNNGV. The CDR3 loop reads CASSPRTATNTGELFF. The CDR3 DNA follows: TGTGCCAGCAGCCCCCGGACAGCCACGAACACCGGGGAGCTGTTTTTT.

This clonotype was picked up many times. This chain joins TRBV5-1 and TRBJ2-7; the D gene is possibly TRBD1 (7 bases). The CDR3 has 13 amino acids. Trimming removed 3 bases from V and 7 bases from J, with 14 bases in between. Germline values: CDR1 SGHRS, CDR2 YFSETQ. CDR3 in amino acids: CASSSTGTGEQYF. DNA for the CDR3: TGCGCCAGCAGCTCGACAGGGACTGGGGAGCAGTACTTC.

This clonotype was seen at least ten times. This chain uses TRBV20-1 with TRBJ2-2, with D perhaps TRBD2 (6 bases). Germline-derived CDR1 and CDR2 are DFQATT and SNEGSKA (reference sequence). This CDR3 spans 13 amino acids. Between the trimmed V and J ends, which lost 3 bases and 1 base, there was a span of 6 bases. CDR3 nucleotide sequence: TGCAGTGCTAGGGGACTGAACACCGGGGAGCTGTTTTTT. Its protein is CSARGLNTGELFF.

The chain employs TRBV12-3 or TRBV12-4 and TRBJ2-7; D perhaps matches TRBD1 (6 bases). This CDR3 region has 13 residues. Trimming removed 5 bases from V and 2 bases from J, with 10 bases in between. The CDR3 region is CASSPTGPYEQYF. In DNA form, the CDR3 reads TGTGCCAGCAGTCCGACAGGACCCTACGAGCAGTACTTC.

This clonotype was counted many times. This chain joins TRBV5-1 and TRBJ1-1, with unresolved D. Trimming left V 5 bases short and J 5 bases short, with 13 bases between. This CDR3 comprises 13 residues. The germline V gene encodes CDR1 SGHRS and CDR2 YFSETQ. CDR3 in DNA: TGCGCCAGCAGGACCGGGTACGATACTGAAGCTTTCTTT. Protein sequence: CASRTGYDTEAFF.